This is a list of T cell receptor beta chains from one sample in a study of radiotherapy plus CTLA-4 blockade in lung cancer. Produced via immunoSEQ multiplex PCR; TCRdb's table is partial and in-frame only. The sample gives tens of thousands of clones, about three quarters of which show up once; 2% to 3% is in the top ten. The material was peripheral blood, obtained from a patient treated with radiotherapy plus ipilimumab. These receptors came from a human donor with non-small cell lung cancer whose response to radiotherapy plus ipilimumab could not be evaluated. CDR3s include the opening cysteine and the closing phenylalanine or tryptophan. Each record gives: clone size, D gene, J gene, V gene, CDR3 protein, CDR3 DNA. D genes are given only for firm matches. The size of a clone is reported for some rows only, either as once, few or many, or as a class for expanded clones.

- - TRBJ2-5 TRBV4-3 CASSQDPGRETQYF TGCGCCAGCAGCCAAGACCCGGGTCGAGAGACCCAGTACTTC
few - TRBJ1-2 TRBV19 CASSIRRGGYTF TGTGCCAGTAGTATAAGACGAGGGGGCTACACCTTC
- TRBD2 TRBJ2-1 TRBV4-1 CASRHPGLPHNEQFF TGCGCCAGCAGGCACCCGGGACTACCACACAATGAGCAGTTCTTC
- - TRBJ2-5 TRBV7-9 CASSSSRGRETQYF TGTGCCAGCAGCTCGAGCAGGGGCCGAGAGACCCAGTACTTC
- - TRBJ2-7 TRBV19 CASSTRRTGDTYEQYF TGTGCCAGTAGTACTAGGCGGACTGGGGATACCTACGAGCAGTACTTC
- TRBD1 TRBJ1-1 TRBV7-6 CASSFVPGGNTEAFF TGTGCCAGCAGTTTTGTCCCAGGGGGGAACACTGAAGCTTTCTTT
- - TRBJ2-5 TRBV4-3 CASSQSVVAETQYF TGCGCCAGCAGCCAATCTGTAGTTGCAGAGACCCAGTACTTC
- TRBD2 TRBJ2-2 TRBV9 CASSERGLASTGELFF TGTGCCAGCAGCGAAAGGGGACTAGCTAGCACCGGGGAGCTGTTTTTT
- - TRBJ2-3 TRBV6-5 CASSYYRVDTQYF TGTGCCAGCAGTTACTACAGGGTGGATACGCAGTATTTT
- - TRBJ1-1 TRBV7-6 CASSLGFGTEAFF TGTGCCAGCAGCTTAGGGTTCGGCACTGAAGCTTTCTTT
- TRBD1 TRBJ2-5 TRBV5-8 CASSAGQGESETQYF TGTGCCAGCAGCGCGGGACAGGGAGAGAGCGAGACCCAGTACTTC
- - TRBJ2-7 TRBV7-2 CASSFRQGGIHEQYF TGTGCCAGCAGCTTCCGGCAGGGTGGTATCCACGAGCAGTACTTC
- TRBD2 TRBJ2-1 TRBV4-3 CASSQDLASGSHSQFF TGCGCCAGCAGCCAAGATTTGGCTAGCGGGAGTCACTCTCAGTTCTTC
- - TRBJ2-1 TRBV7-8 CASSLGSIYNEQFF TGTGCCAGCAGCTTGGGGAGTATTTACAATGAGCAGTTCTTC
few - TRBJ2-2 TRBV29-1 CSVEAPLGAAGELFF TGCAGCGTTGAAGCGCCTCTAGGGGCGGCCGGGGAGCTGTTTTTT
- - TRBJ2-7 TRBV4-3 CASSQDSTYPYEQYF TGCGCCAGCAGCCAAGATTCGACATACCCCTACGAGCAGTACTTC
once TRBD1 TRBJ2-7 TRBV6-1 CASIPGQGARYEQYF TGTGCCAGCATACCCGGACAGGGGGCGCGGTACGAGCAGTACTTC
- TRBD2 TRBJ2-3 TRBV7-9 CASSLGQGTSGSSDTQYF TGTGCCAGCAGCTTGGGACAAGGGACTAGCGGGAGCTCAGATACGCAGTATTTT
few - TRBJ2-7 TRBV2 CASSEWHYEQYF TGTGCCAGCAGCGAATGGCACTACGAGCAGTACTTC
- - TRBJ2-7 TRBV2 CASRVLSPGEQYF TGTGCCAGCAGGGTTCTATCCCCGGGGGAGCAGTACTTC
once - TRBJ1-5 TRBV7-9 CASSGTGDLSNQPQHF TGTGCCAGCAGCGGTACGGGGGACCTTAGCAATCAGCCCCAGCATTTT
- - TRBJ2-1 TRBV5-1 CASSLTYYNEQFF TGCGCCAGCAGCTTGACCTACTACAATGAGCAGTTCTTC
few TRBD1 TRBJ1-1 TRBV18 CASSPGLGTGDTEAFF TGTGCCAGCTCACCTGGCTTAGGGACAGGGGACACTGAAGCTTTCTTT
- - TRBJ2-4 TRBV12-5 CARIGVAKNIQYF TGTGCTAGGATCGGGGTAGCCAAAAACATTCAGTACTTC
once - TRBJ1-2 TRBV28 CASSLYRAGGYTF TGTGCCAGCAGTTTATACAGGGCAGGTGGCTACACCTTC
- - TRBJ2-3 TRBV4-3 CASRNTMTRSTDTQYF TGCGCCAGCAGAAATACAATGACTAGATCCACAGATACGCAGTATTTT
once - TRBJ2-7 TRBV2 CASSGYAYEQYF TGTGCCAGCAGTGGCTACGCCTACGAGCAGTACTTC
- TRBD1 TRBJ1-1 TRBV28 CASTPVGDRGGVAEAFF TGTGCCAGCACCCCGGTGGGGGACAGGGGGGGAGTGGCTGAAGCTTTCTTT
- - TRBJ2-2 TRBV27 CASSPRYPGPRGTGELFF TGTGCCAGCAGTCCCCGTTACCCCGGCCCCCGGGGCACCGGGGAGCTGTTTTTT
- TRBD1 TRBJ1-1 TRBV7-9 CASSSDRVAFF TGTGCCAGCAGCTCCGACAGGGTGGCTTTCTTT
- - TRBJ1-2 TRBV7-2 CASSLGAEQAYGYTF TGTGCCAGCAGCTTAGGGGCCGAACAGGCCTATGGCTACACCTTC
once - TRBJ2-7 TRBV11-2 CASSPQGTKRLEQYF TGTGCCAGCAGCCCCCAGGGCACAAAACGGCTCGAGCAGTACTTC